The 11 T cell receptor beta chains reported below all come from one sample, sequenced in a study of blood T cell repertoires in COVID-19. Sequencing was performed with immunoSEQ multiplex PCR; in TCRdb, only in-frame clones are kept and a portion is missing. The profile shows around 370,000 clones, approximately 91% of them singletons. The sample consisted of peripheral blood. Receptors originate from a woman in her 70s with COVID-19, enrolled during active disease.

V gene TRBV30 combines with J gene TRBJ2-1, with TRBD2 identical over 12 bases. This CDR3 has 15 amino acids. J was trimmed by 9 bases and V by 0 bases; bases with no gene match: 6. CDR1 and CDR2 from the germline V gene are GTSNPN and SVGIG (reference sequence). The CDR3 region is CAWSVGLAGRSEQFF. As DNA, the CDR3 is TGTGCCTGGAGTGTTGGACTAGCGGGGAGGAGTGAGCAGTTCTTC.

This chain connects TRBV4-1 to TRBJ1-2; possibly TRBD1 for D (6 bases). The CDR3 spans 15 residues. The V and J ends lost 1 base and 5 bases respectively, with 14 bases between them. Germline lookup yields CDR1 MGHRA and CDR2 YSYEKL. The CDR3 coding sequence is TGCGCCAGCAGCCAAGCTGGGGGCAGCCGTTATGGCTACACCTTC. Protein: CASSQAGGSRYGYTF.

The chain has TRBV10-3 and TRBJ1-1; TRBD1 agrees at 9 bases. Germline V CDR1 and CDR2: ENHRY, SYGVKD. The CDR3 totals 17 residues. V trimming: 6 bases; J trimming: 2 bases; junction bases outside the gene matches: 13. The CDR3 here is CAIRKVVGQGINTEAFF. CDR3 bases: TGTGCCATCAGGAAGGTAGTGGGACAGGGCATTAACACTGAAGCTTTCTTT.

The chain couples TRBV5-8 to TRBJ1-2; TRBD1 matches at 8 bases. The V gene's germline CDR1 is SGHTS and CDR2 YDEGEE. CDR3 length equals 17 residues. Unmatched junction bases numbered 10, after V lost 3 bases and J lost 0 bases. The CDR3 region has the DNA TGTGCCAGCAGCTACCTACTCCAGGGGGCCACTAACTATGGCTACACCTTC. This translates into CASSYLLQGATNYGYTF.

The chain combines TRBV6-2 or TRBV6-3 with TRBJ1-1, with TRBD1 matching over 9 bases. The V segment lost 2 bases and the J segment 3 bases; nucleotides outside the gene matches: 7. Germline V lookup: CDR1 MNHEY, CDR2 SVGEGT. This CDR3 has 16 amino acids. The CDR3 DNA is TGTGCCAGCAGTTACAAGGACAGGGGCGTCTACACTGAAGCTTTCTTT. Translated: CASSYKDRGVYTEAFF.

The DNA of the CDR3 is TGTGCCAGCAGCTTAGTTGCGGGTAATGAAGCTTTCTTT. This sequence encodes CASSLVAGNEAFF. This sequence joins TRBV7-9 and TRBJ1-1; unclear D gene. This CDR3 spans 13 amino acids. V dropped 1 base and J dropped 7 bases, with 10 bases sitting between them. Per germline, CDR1 SEHNR and CDR2 FQNEAQ (reference sequence).

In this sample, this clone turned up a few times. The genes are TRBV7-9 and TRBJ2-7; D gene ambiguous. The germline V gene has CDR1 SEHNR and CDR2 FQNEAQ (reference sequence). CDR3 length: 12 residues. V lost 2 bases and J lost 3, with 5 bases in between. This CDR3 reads CASSLNGYEQYF. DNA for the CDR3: TGTGCCAGCAGCTTAAACGGCTACGAGCAGTACTTC.

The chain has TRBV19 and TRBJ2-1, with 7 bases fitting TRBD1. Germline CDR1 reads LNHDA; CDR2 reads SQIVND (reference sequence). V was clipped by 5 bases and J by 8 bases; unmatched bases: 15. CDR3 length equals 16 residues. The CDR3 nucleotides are TGTGCCAGTAGTGTGTACCGGGACAGCTTAGGGGATGAGCAGTTCTTC. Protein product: CASSVYRDSLGDEQFF.

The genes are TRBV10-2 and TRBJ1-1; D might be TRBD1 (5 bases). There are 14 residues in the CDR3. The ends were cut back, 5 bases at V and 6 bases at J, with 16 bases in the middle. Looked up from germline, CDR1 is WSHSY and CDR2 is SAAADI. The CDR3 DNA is TGCGCCAGCAGTATACTCACGGGGGTGCCTGAAGCTTTCTTT. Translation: CASSILTGVPEAFF.

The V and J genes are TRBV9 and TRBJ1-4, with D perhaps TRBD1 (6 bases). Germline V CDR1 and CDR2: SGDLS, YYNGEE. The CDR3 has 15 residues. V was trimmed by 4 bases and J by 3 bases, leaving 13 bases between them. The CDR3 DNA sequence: TGTGCCAGCAGCTTCCAGGGGATAGCTAATGAAAAACTGTTTTTT. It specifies CASSFQGIANEKLFF.

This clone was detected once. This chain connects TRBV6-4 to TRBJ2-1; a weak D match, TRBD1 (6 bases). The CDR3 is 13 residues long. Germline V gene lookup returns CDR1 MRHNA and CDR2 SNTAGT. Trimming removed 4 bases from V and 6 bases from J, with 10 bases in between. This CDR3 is CASSVQGANEQFF. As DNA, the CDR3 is TGTGCCAGCAGTGTACAGGGTGCCAATGAGCAGTTCTTC.